The following is a T cell receptor (beta chain) sequence with its context. The antigen remains unidentified. The sample belongs to a study of beta chain features in type 1 diabetes. Study-level findings and limits: In comparison with healthy donors, patients had naive, central memory and Treg TCRB repertoires that appeared more similar. At VDJ recombination sites, type 1 diabetes patients had fewer insertions and more deleted nucleotides. Researchers report that Type 1 diabetes patients had moderately but significantly shorter TCRB CDR3s across all four CD4+ subsets.

Each population that was sorted was more than 95% pure. As every portion of the isolated RNA was reverse transcribed, the sequencing read expressed TCRB transcripts. Some 3.6 million reads on average were seen across naive, central memory and regulatory T cell samples. The protocol was immunoSEQ multiplex PCR, while the TCRdb copy is restricted to in-frame clones and leaves out a portion. The sample lists approximately 260,000 clones, around 24% seen once, with around 0.011% in the top ten. CDR3 size: 11 residues. CDR1 is MDHEN, CDR2 SYDVKM, per germline. V gave up 10 bases and J gave up 5 bases, with 11 bases separating them.

The J gene is TRBJ2-5, the V gene TRBV28; D not resolved. The clonotype comes from a woman in her 30s with type 1 diabetes. The sample consisted of naive CD4+ T cells from blood. The CDR3 DNA is TGTGCCACCATCGGAGCGGAGACCCAGTACTTC. Translation gives CATIGAETQYF.